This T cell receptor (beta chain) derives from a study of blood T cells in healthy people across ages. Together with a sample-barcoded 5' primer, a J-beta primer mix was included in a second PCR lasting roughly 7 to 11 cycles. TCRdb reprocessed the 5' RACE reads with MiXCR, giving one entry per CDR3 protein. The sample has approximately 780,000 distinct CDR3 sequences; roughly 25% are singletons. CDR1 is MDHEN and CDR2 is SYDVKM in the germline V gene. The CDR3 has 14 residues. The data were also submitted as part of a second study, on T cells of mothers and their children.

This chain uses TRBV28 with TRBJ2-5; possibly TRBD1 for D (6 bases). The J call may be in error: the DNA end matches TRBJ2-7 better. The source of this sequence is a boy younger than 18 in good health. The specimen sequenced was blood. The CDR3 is CASLRRDNSYEQYF. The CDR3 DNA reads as TGTGCCAGCTTACGCCGGGACAACTCCTACGAGCAGTACTTC.